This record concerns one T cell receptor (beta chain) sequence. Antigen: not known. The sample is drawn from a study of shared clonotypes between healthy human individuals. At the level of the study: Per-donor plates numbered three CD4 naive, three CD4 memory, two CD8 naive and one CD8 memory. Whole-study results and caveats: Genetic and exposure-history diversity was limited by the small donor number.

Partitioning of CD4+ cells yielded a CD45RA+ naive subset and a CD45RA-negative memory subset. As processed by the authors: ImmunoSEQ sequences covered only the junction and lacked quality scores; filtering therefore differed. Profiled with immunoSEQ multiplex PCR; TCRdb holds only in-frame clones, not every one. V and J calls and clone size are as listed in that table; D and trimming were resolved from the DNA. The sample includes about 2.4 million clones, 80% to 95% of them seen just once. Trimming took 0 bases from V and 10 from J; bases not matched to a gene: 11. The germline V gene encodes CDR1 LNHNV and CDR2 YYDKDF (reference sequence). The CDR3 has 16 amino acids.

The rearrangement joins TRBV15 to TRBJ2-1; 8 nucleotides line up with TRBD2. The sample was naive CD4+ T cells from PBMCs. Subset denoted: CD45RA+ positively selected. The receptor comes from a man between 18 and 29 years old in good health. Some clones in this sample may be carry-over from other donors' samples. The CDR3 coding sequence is TGTGCCACCAGCAGAGATGACGGGAGGGCCTTAGGGGAGCAGTTCTTC. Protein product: CATSRDDGRALGEQFF. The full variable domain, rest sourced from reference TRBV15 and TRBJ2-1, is DAMVIQNPRYQVTQFGKPVTLSCSQTLNHNVMYWYQQKSSQAPKLLFHYYDKDFNNEADTPDNFQSRRPNTSFCFLDIRSPGLGDTAMYLCATSRDDGRALGEQFFGPGTRLTVL.